What follows are 25 T cell receptor beta chains derived from one specimen sequenced in a study of T-cell reconstitution after alpha-beta-depleted transplantation in children. Preparation of the TCRbeta library was carried out with unique molecular identifiers. TCRdb ran MiXCR on the PCR reads and lists one entry per CDR3 protein. The table has roughly 490,000 distinct CDR3 sequences, approximately 10% seen once. The input for sequencing was PBMCs, mostly from graft donor cells, taken 180 days after TCRalphabeta/CD19-depleted stem cell transplant. The receptors shown here come from a female patient aged 2 to 10 who had a stem cell transplant for aplastic anemia, so the T cells may come from the graft donor.

The rearrangement uses TRBV13 and TRBJ2-1; no firm D call. This CDR3 contains 14 residues. V was cut by 5 bases and J by 8 bases, with 16 bases left in between. Germline values: CDR1 PRHDT, CDR2 FYEKMQ (reference sequence). As DNA, the CDR3 is TGTGCCAGCAGCCCTTACCGGATTTTCGATGAGCAGTTCTTC. Protein product: CASSPYRIFDEQFF.

This rearrangement joins TRBV27 to TRBJ2-3; possibly TRBD1 for D (7 bases). The germline gives CDR1 MNHEY, CDR2 SMNVEV (reference sequence). The CDR3 sequence is 14 residues long. Trimming cost V 4 bases and J 5 bases, with 13 bases left between them. The DNA of the CDR3 is TGTGCCAGCAGTTCCCTCCAGGGGGGAGATACGCAGTATTTT. Encoded protein: CASSSLQGGDTQYF.

The chain has TRBV3-1 and TRBJ2-2, with D unclear. CDR1 is LGHDT and CDR2 is YNNKEL in the germline V gene (reference sequence). V dropped 0 bases and J dropped 0 bases, with 8 bases sitting between them. The CDR3 covers 16 residues. In DNA form, the CDR3 reads TGTGCCAGCAGCCAAGAACTCCTCGCGAACACCGGGGAGCTGTTTTTT. It translates to CASSQELLANTGELFF.

The J gene is TRBJ1-1, the V gene TRBV28; tentative D call: TRBD1 (6 bases). Germline V gene sequence: CDR1 MDHEN, CDR2 SYDVKM. This CDR3 spans 13 amino acids. V lost 4 bases and J lost 8, with 14 bases in between. The CDR3 loop reads CASSSSGQLEAFF. In nucleotides, the CDR3 is TGTGCCAGCAGTTCTAGCGGACAGTTAGAAGCTTTCTTT.

V gene TRBV15 combines with J gene TRBJ1-1; D not resolved. Between the trimmed V and J ends, which lost 1 base and 2 bases, there was a span of 8 bases. This CDR3 region has 14 residues. The germline V gene encodes CDR1 LNHNV and CDR2 YYDKDF (reference sequence). As DNA, the CDR3 is TGTGCCACCAGCAGAGGCCCAGCCAACACTGAAGCTTTCTTT. Translated, it gives CATSRGPANTEAFF.

The chain employs TRBV6-5 and TRBJ1-5; maybe TRBD1 (5 bases). Germline V CDR1 and CDR2: MNHEY, SVGAGI. V was cut by 0 bases and J by 4 bases, with 16 bases left in between. This CDR3 contains 17 residues. DNA for the CDR3: TGTGCCAGCAGTTACTCATCGGTAAGGGGCCAAAATCAGCCCCAGCATTTT. Translation: CASSYSSVRGQNQPQHF.

The sample holds a few counts of this clonotype. CDR3 DNA sequence: TGTGCCAGCAGCTTCGAGGGCCTAAGGGGCTACACCTTC. Amino acids: CASSFEGLRGYTF. V and J are TRBV7-8 and TRBJ1-2; D ambiguous. CDR3 length: 13 residues. Germline V gene data show CDR1 as SGHVS and CDR2 as FQNEAQ. V was pared by 3 bases and J by 8 bases, with 13 bases between.

This clonotype was found a few times. The chain is built from TRBV12-3 or TRBV12-4 and TRBJ2-1; TRBD2 is a possible D gene (6 bases). Trimming took off 5 bases at V and 4 bases at J, with 12 bases between the two ends. The CDR3 covers 14 residues. CDR3 in DNA: TGTGCCAGCAGTGCGGGGACTCCTTACAATGAGCAGTTCTTC. Amino acids: CASSAGTPYNEQFF.

The rearrangement uses TRBV5-1 and TRBJ1-1, with no clear D. The CDR3 sequence is 15 residues long. Germline CDR1 reads SGHRS; CDR2 reads YFSETQ. The germline V and J ends were trimmed by 1 base and 2 bases, with 12 bases remaining between them. CDR3 residues: CASSLSAASNTEAFF. The DNA of the CDR3 is TGCGCCAGCAGCTTGTCGGCAGCGTCAAACACTGAAGCTTTCTTT.

V is TRBV18 and J is TRBJ2-6; 8 bases fit TRBD1. Germline V gene lookup returns CDR1 KGHSH and CDR2 LQKENI. V was clipped by 6 bases and J by 1 base; unmatched bases: 5. There are 16 residues in the CDR3. The CDR3 reads CASSIGQGSGANVLTF. In DNA form, the CDR3 reads TGTGCCAGCTCCATAGGACAGGGTTCTGGGGCCAACGTCCTGACTTTC.

The V call is TRBV28, the J call TRBJ1-1; D may be TRBD1 (6 bases). Germline-derived CDR1 and CDR2 are MDHEN and SYDVKM. V lost 7 bases, J lost 6 bases, and 21 bases lay in between. The CDR3 is 15 residues long. As DNA, the CDR3 is TGTGCCAGCAACCGGGCGAGGGGAGGACAGCCTGAAGCTTTCTTT. Its translation: CASNRARGGQPEAFF.

This clonotype was seen ten or more times. The chain recombines TRBV10-2 with TRBJ2-7; TRBD1 aligns across 7 bases. The ends lost 6 bases at V and 1 base at J; junction bases unmatched: 9. The length of the CDR3 is 15 residues. The germline V gene has CDR1 WSHSY and CDR2 SAAADI. Here the CDR3 DNA reads TGCGCCAGCAGAGACCGGGACAGAGTGTCCTACGAGCAGTACTTC. Encoded protein: CASRDRDRVSYEQYF.

The chain employs TRBV7-2 and TRBJ2-1, with 12 bases identical to TRBD1. CDR1 and CDR2 from the germline V gene are SGHTA and FQGNSA. The trim removed 5 bases at V and 10 bases at J, leaving 9 bases unmatched. CDR3 size: 15 residues. CDR3 DNA: TGTGCCAGCAGCGGACCGGGACAGGGGGCAAGGGAGCAGTTCTTC. It yields the protein CASSGPGQGAREQFF. Looking up the rest from reference TRBV7-2 and TRBJ2-1 gives the full variable domain: GAGVSQSPSNKVTEKGKDVELRCDPISGHTALYWYRQSLGQGLEFLIYFQGNSAPDKSGLPSDRFSAERTGGSVSTLTIQRTQQEDSAVYLCASSGPGQGAREQFFGPGTRLTVL.

This clonotype has at least ten counts. The chain has TRBV20-1 and TRBJ2-1, with D possibly TRBD2 on 6 matching bases. V lost 1 base, J lost 6 bases, and 7 bases lay in between. The CDR3 runs 12 residues. From germline, CDR1 is DFQATT and CDR2 SNEGSKA (reference sequence). CDR3 sequence (DNA): TGCAGTGCTAGAGCCGGGGGCAATGAGCAGTTCTTC. Translating it yields CSARAGGNEQFF.

In DNA, the CDR3 is TGCGCCAGCAGCCCGGTTTTCGAAAGGGGCTCGAACACCGGGGAGCTGTTTTTT. This sequence encodes CASSPVFERGSNTGELFF. The chain is built from TRBV5-1 and TRBJ2-2; TRBD1 is a possible D gene (5 bases). This CDR3 is 18 amino acids long. CDR1 is SGHRS and CDR2 is YFSETQ in the germline V gene. Trimming took off 4 bases at V and 0 bases at J, with 19 bases between the two ends.

A few counts support this clonotype. The chain has TRBV10-3 and TRBJ1-2, with D maybe TRBD1 (6 bases). Germline loops: CDR1 ENHRY, CDR2 SYGVKD. V was pared by 3 bases and J by 2 bases, with 10 bases between. The CDR3 has 14 amino acids. The CDR3 DNA reads TGTGCCATCAGTGATTCAGGGGTAAACTATGGCTACACCTTC. Protein: CAISDSGVNYGYTF.

This clonotype appeared a few times. Here the CDR3 reads CASSLEGLGMDTQYF. DNA for the CDR3: TGCGCCAGCAGCTTGGAAGGGTTGGGTATGGATACGCAGTATTTT. The rearrangement joins TRBV5-1 to TRBJ2-3; D gene unclear. The CDR3 contains 15 residues. The germline V gene encodes CDR1 SGHRS and CDR2 YFSETQ. Trimming took 0 bases from V and 6 from J, leaving 14 bases between them. Combining the CDR3 with reference TRBV5-1 and TRBJ2-3 gives the whole variable domain KAGVTQTPRYLIKTRGQQVTLSCSPISGHRSVSWYQQTPGQGLQFLFEYFSETQRNKGNFPGRFSGRQFSNSRSEMNVSTLELGDSALYLCASSLEGLGMDTQYFGPGTRLTVL.

This clonotype was seen a handful of times. The rearrangement links TRBV14 to TRBJ2-1; 10 nucleotides align to TRBD1. V lost 1 base to trimming and J lost 2 bases; unmatched junction nucleotides: 5. The CDR3 loop spans 17 amino acids. Per the germline V gene, CDR1 is SGHDN and CDR2 is FVKESK. CDR3 nucleotides: TGTGCCAGCAGCCAAGGGGACAGGGGAATCACCTACAATGAGCAGTTCTTC. Translation gives CASSQGDRGITYNEQFF.

In its sample, this clonotype was seen many times. The chain carries TRBV5-1 and TRBJ2-1; 8 bases are a match to TRBD2. This CDR3 is 16 amino acids long. Germline V gives CDR1 SGHRS, CDR2 YFSETQ. The junction had 11 bases not matched to a gene; V was cut back by 3 bases and J by 6 bases. The CDR3 sequence: CASSSLAGLFFNEQFF. The CDR3 DNA follows: TGCGCCAGCAGCTCGTTAGCGGGACTCTTTTTCAATGAGCAGTTCTTC. The full variable domain, in which reference TRBV5-1 and TRBJ2-1 provide the parts outside the CDR3, is KAGVTQTPRYLIKTRGQQVTLSCSPISGHRSVSWYQQTPGQGLQFLFEYFSETQRNKGNFPGRFSGRQFSNSRSEMNVSTLELGDSALYLCASSSLAGLFFNEQFFGPGTRLTVL.

This rearrangement joins TRBV5-1 to TRBJ2-7; 8 bases are a match to TRBD2. With V trimmed by 0 bases and J by 5 bases, 4 bases remained unmatched. Germline lookup yields CDR1 SGHRS and CDR2 YFSETQ. This CDR3 comprises 14 residues. CDR3: CASSLERELDEQYF. Written as DNA, the CDR3 is TGCGCCAGCAGCTTGGAGCGGGAGTTAGACGAGCAGTACTTC.

The J gene is TRBJ2-5, the V gene TRBV7-2; the D gene could be TRBD1 or TRBD2 (5 bases each). The ends were cut back, 3 bases at V and 7 bases at J, with 12 bases in the middle. The CDR3 is 13 residues long. Germline V lookup: CDR1 SGHTA, CDR2 FQGNSA. The CDR3 DNA is TGTGCCAGCAGCTTCAGGGAAACTAGGACCCAGTACTTC. This encodes CASSFRETRTQYF.

In this sample, this clonotype turned up a few times. It is likely a read error, because the conserved phenylalanine at the end of the CDR3 is missing. The DNA is left out, because the CDR3 cannot be placed on it with certainty; the CDR3 is given as TCRdb lists it. V usage is TRBV4-3 and J usage is TRBJ2-7; the table gives TRBD2 as D, unverified against the DNA. Germline-derived CDR1 and CDR2 are LGHNA and YSLEER. The CDR3 comprises 11 residues, both ends counted. This CDR3 reads CASSQPTSLSG.

The V call is TRBV28, the J call TRBJ2-3, with 12 bases fitting TRBD2. The CDR3 consists of 16 residues. The junction had 11 bases not matched to a gene; V was cut back by 10 bases and J by 3 bases. The germline gives CDR1 MDHEN, CDR2 SYDVKM. The CDR3 bases are TGTGCCACCTTCATAGGGGGGACTAGCGGGACAGATACGCAGTATTTT. This sequence encodes CATFIGGTSGTDTQYF.

This clonotype was seen a handful of times. The chain has TRBV12-3 or TRBV12-4 and TRBJ2-7; TRBD1 matches 8 bases. The V and J ends lost 3 bases and 3 bases, in that order; junction bases with no gene match: 7. This CDR3 has 15 residues. The CDR3 protein is CASSFSAGGRYEQYV. The CDR3 nucleotides read TGTGCCAGCAGTTTTTCGGCAGGGGGCCGCTACGAGCAGTACGTC.

This clonotype was seen more than once but under ten times. The genes are TRBV29-1 and TRBJ2-2, with D perhaps TRBD1 (6 bases). Trimming cost V 2 bases and J 0 bases, with 16 bases left between them. This CDR3 is 17 amino acids long. CDR1 SQVTM and CDR2 ANQGSEA come from the germline V gene. The DNA for the CDR3 is TGCAGCGTTGAACTCAACAGGGCCCATACGAACACCGGGGAGCTGTTTTTT. Its protein is CSVELNRAHTNTGELFF.